Shown below are 26 T cell receptor beta chains from a single sample sequenced in a study of shared clonotypes between healthy human individuals. Generated by immunoSEQ multiplex PCR, the TCRdb table keeps only in-frame clones and is missing some. The table includes some 490,000 clones, roughly 80% detected once. Sequenced material: PBMCs. These receptors were taken from a woman in her 40s in good health. Some clones in this sample may be carry-over from other donors' samples.

The rearrangement uses TRBV28 and TRBJ2-7; the match to TRBD1 covers 7 bases. There are 15 residues in the CDR3. Germline lookup yields CDR1 MDHEN and CDR2 SYDVKM. V dropped 6 bases and J dropped 0; count of bases not matched to a gene: 8. The CDR3 reads CASSDTGAFSYEQYF. In DNA, the CDR3 is TGTGCCAGCAGCGATACAGGGGCCTTCTCCTACGAGCAGTACTTC.

This chain uses TRBV28 with TRBJ2-7, with D perhaps matching TRBD2 (6 bases). Germline assignment: CDR1 MDHEN and CDR2 SYDVKM. The CDR3 is 15 residues long. The V end lost 4 bases, the J end lost 2 bases, and 15 bases lay between the germline ends. The CDR3 spells CASSSPGRQTYEQYF. In nucleotides, the CDR3 is TGTGCCAGCAGTTCCCCAGGGAGGCAAACCTACGAGCAGTACTTC.

This clone was detected only a few times. The chain has TRBV5-1 and TRBJ2-1, with 7 positions matching TRBD1. Germline-derived CDR1 and CDR2 are SGHRS and YFSETQ. This CDR3 has 15 residues. V trimming: 0 bases; J trimming: 7 bases; junction bases outside the gene matches: 7. The CDR3 DNA reads TGCGCCAGCAGCTTGGAAGGGGGCAATAAGAATGAGCAGTTCTTC. Protein sequence: CASSLEGGNKNEQFF.

CDR3 region: CASSIGHGQTYEQYF. Here the CDR3 DNA reads TGTGCCAGCAGCATAGGGCACGGACAAACCTACGAGCAGTACTTC. The chain is built from TRBV28 and TRBJ2-7, with D perhaps TRBD1 (5 bases). The CDR3 is 15 residues long. The germline CDR1 and CDR2 sequences are MDHEN and SYDVKM. The V end lost 6 bases, the J end lost 2 bases, and 17 bases lay between the germline ends. Based on the CDR3 plus reference TRBV28 and TRBJ2-7, the full variable domain is DVKVTQSSRYLVKRTGEKVFLECVQDMDHENMFWYRQDPGLGLRLIYFSYDVKMKEKGDIPEGYSVSREKKERFSLILESASTNQTSMYLCASSIGHGQTYEQYFGPGTRLTVT.

The chain recombines TRBV10-1 with TRBJ2-2; D remains unclear. Germline lookup yields CDR1 WNHNN and CDR2 SYGVQD (reference sequence). The CDR3 totals 14 residues. With 0 bases removed from V and 4 bases from J, the gap between germline ends came to 6 bases. DNA for the CDR3: TGCGCCAGCAGTGAGTCGAGTCCCACCGGGGAGCTGTTTTTT. Protein product: CASSESSPTGELFF.

Comment on this clone: A read error may be the cause here, since a much bigger clone is one base away. The V call is TRBV7-8, the J call TRBJ2-3, with 10 bases that match TRBD2. The germline V gene has CDR1 SGHVS and CDR2 FQNEAQ. The CDR3 length is 20 residues. This CDR3 reads CANSLKPWASGRIRTDTQYF. For the CDR3, the DNA is TGTGCCAACAGCTTAAAGCCCTGGGCTAGCGGGAGAATTAGGACAGATACGCAGTATTTT.

The V call is TRBV2, the J call TRBJ2-2; 11 nucleotides line up with TRBD2. V gave up 6 bases and J gave up 7 bases; unmatched junction bases: 7. Germline V lookup: CDR1 SNHLY, CDR2 FYNNEI. This CDR3 spans 15 amino acids. Here the CDR3 reads CASRPELAGGGELFF. CDR3 bases: TGTGCCAGCAGGCCCGAGCTAGCGGGAGGCGGGGAGCTGTTTTTT.

The chain carries TRBV19 and TRBJ2-1; maybe TRBD1 (6 bases). This CDR3 has 14 residues. V lost 4 bases and J 6 bases, leaving 13 bases between the germline ends. CDR1 and CDR2 from the germline V gene are LNHDA and SQIVND (reference sequence). The CDR3 nucleotides read TGTGCCAGTAGTACCCAGGACAGTATCAATGAGCAGTTCTTC. It translates to CASSTQDSINEQFF.

The chain uses TRBV5-6 and TRBJ1-2; maybe TRBD1 (5 bases). The CDR3 spans 15 residues. V was clipped by 1 base and J by 6 bases, with 16 bases between them. The germline V gene has CDR1 SGHDT and CDR2 YYEEEE. In DNA form, the CDR3 reads TGTGCCAGCAGCTTGTATCAGGGCCCTCTCCATGGCTACACCTTC. This gives the protein CASSLYQGPLHGYTF. Full variable domain (rest looked up from reference TRBV5-6 and TRBJ1-2): DAGVTQSPTHLIKTRGQQVTLRCSPKSGHDTVSWYQQALGQGPQFIFQYYEEEERQRGNFPDRFSGHQFPNYSSELNVNALLLGDSALYLCASSLYQGPLHGYTFGSGTRLTVV.

Comments on this clone: A read error is possible here, since a much larger clone lies one base away. This sample includes further DNA sequences coding for the same CDR3. The chain carries TRBV28 and TRBJ2-1, with 16 positions matching TRBD2. CDR3 length: 19 residues. The germline V gene has CDR1 MDHEN and CDR2 SYDVKM. V was pared by 3 bases and J by 8 bases, with 13 bases of the junction left unmatched. The CDR3 DNA is TGTGCCAGCAGTTTCAAAGCTAAGGGACTAGCGGGAGGGCCTGATGAGCAGTTCTTC. This sequence encodes CASSFKAKGLAGGPDEQFF.

This clone has ten or more counts. This sequence joins TRBV5-1 and TRBJ1-3; D gene uncertain. Trimming removed 0 bases at V and 3 bases at J, with 7 bases between. This CDR3 spans 14 amino acids. The germline V gene encodes CDR1 SGHRS and CDR2 YFSETQ. The CDR3 DNA follows: TGCGCCAGCAGCTTGGTGTCACTTGGAAACACCATATATTTT. This encodes CASSLVSLGNTIYF.

In its sample, this clone was seen once. The chain employs TRBV9 and TRBJ2-2; 8 bases are shared with TRBD1. Germline CDR1 reads SGDLS; CDR2 reads YYNGEE. Trimming removed 6 bases from V and 5 bases from J; junction bases left unmatched: 6. The CDR3 covers 14 residues. The DNA for the CDR3 is TGTGCCAGCAATCACAGGGGGACGACCGGGGAGCTGTTTTTT. The encoded protein is CASNHRGTTGELFF.

This chain joins TRBV6-1 and TRBJ2-7, with a tentative D call TRBD1 (5 bases). The CDR3 covers 15 residues. V was clipped by 6 bases and J by 3 bases, with 18 bases between them. CDR1 is MNHNS, CDR2 SASEGT, per germline. In DNA, the CDR3 is TGTGCCAGCAGACCACAGGCGATATTCCTCTACGAGCAGTACTTC. Amino acid sequence: CASRPQAIFLYEQYF.

This clone has a single count. The gene calls are TRBV6-5 and TRBJ2-7; 8 bases align to TRBD1. The CDR3 is 15 residues long. With V trimmed by 2 bases and J by 7 bases, 10 bases remained unmatched. The V gene's germline CDR1 is MNHEY and CDR2 SVGAGI. CDR3 sequence (DNA): TGTGCCAGCAGTTACCGTGGGGACAGGCGGTTGGAGCAGTACTTC. This codes for CASSYRGDRRLEQYF.

J is TRBJ2-1 and V is TRBV18, with 8 bases that match TRBD2. Per the germline V gene, CDR1 is KGHSH and CDR2 is LQKENI. CDR3 length equals 15 residues. The V gene end was trimmed by 2 bases and the J gene end by 6 bases; junction bases not matched to a gene: 6. The CDR3 is CASSPLDGGGNEQFF. The CDR3 nucleotides are TGTGCCAGCTCACCATTGGACGGGGGGGGCAATGAGCAGTTCTTC.

V is TRBV4-1 and J is TRBJ1-5, with 10 bases aligning to TRBD1. The CDR3 extends over 19 amino acids. With V trimmed by 1 base and J by 7 bases, 16 bases remained unmatched. CDR1 and CDR2 (germline): MGHRA, YSYEKL. In nucleotides, the CDR3 is TGCGCCAGCAGCCAAGGACAGGGGGCCATACCCTCTGCCAGGCAGCCCCAGCATTTT. Translating gives CASSQGQGAIPSARQPQHF.

V is TRBV6-5 and J is TRBJ2-7; 10 positions match TRBD1. Germline V gene lookup returns CDR1 MNHEY and CDR2 SVGAGI. The CDR3 runs 15 residues. V was clipped by 0 bases and J by 2 bases; unmatched bases: 1. The CDR3: CASSYSTGGPYEQYF. CDR3 nucleotides: TGTGCCAGCAGTTACTCGACAGGGGGCCCCTACGAGCAGTACTTC.

The chain uses TRBV5-1 and TRBJ2-3; 11 nucleotides align to TRBD2. Unmatched junction bases numbered 8, after V lost 3 bases and J lost 5 bases. Germline CDR1 is SGHRS and CDR2 is YFSETQ. The length of the CDR3 is 16 residues. CDR3 bases: TGCGCCAGCAGCTCCGTCCTAGCGGGAGGTCTAGATACGCAGTATTTT. It codes for CASSSVLAGGLDTQYF.

This chain links TRBV2 with TRBJ2-5; TRBD2 aligns across 8 bases. J was trimmed by 4 bases and V by 4 bases; bases with no gene match: 2. This CDR3 spans 13 amino acids. CDR1 and CDR2 from the germline V gene are SNHLY and FYNNEI. The CDR3 sequence is CASSVAGRETQYF. CDR3 nucleotide sequence: TGTGCCAGCAGTGTAGCGGGAAGAGAGACCCAGTACTTC.

Worth noting for this clone: This sequence is one base from a far larger clone and is likely a read error. The chain recombines TRBV4-2 with TRBJ2-7; D possibly corresponds to TRBD1 (5 bases). Germline loops: CDR1 LGHNA, CDR2 YNFKEQ. The CDR3 runs 12 residues. In DNA, the CDR3 is TGTGCCGGCAGCCAGGGCGGTTACGAGCAGTACTTC. This codes for CAGSQGGYEQYF.

The chain joins TRBV7-2 to TRBJ2-7; 10 nucleotides line up with TRBD1. CDR1 is SGHTA and CDR2 is FQGNSA in the germline V gene. CDR3 size: 16 residues. V shed 1 base and J 2 bases; nucleotides not matched to a gene: 5. The CDR3 region has the DNA TGTGCCAGCAGCTTAGATCTGGGGACAGGGGCCTACGAGCAGTACTTC. Its protein is CASSLDLGTGAYEQYF.

A note on this clone: This probably arose from a read error, given a far larger clone one base away. Other DNA sequences in the sample encode the same CDR3. The chain uses TRBV30 and TRBJ1-2; 10 nucleotides match TRBD1. The trim removed 4 bases at V and 3 bases at J, leaving 5 bases unmatched. The V gene's germline CDR1 is GTSNPN and CDR2 SVGIG (reference sequence). The CDR3 consists of 14 residues. The DNA of the CDR3 is TGTGCCTGGACCCGGACAGGGGGAGACTATGGCTACACCTTC. Protein sequence: CAWTRTGGDYGYTF.

About this clone: A far larger clone lies a single base away; this is likely a read error. V gene TRBV6-1 combines with J gene TRBJ2-2; D unresolved. Germline CDR1 MNHNS, CDR2 SASEGT. The CDR3 is made up of 16 amino acids. Trimming left V 1 base short and J 5 bases short, with 14 bases between. The CDR3 region has the DNA TGTGCCAGCAGTGAAGGTGTAGCTCTACATACCGGGGAGCTGTTTTTT. Encoded protein: CASSEGVALHTGELFF.

Regarding this clone: With only one base between it and a far larger clone, this is likely a read error. The genes are TRBV28 and TRBJ2-5; perhaps D is TRBD1 or TRBD2 (5 bases each). The J call is doubtful: the DNA matches TRBJ2-7 better. Per the germline V gene, CDR1 is MDHEN and CDR2 is SYDVKM. The CDR3 runs 12 residues. CDR3 amino acids: CATRGADYEQYF. The CDR3 bases are TGTGCCACTCGAGGGGCCGACTACGAGCAGTACTTC.

As for this clone: One base separates it from a far larger clone, so it is likely a read error. The chain has TRBV4-2 and TRBJ1-1; the D is unclear. V lost 5 bases to trimming and J lost 0 bases, with 10 bases between them. Per germline, CDR1 LGHNA and CDR2 YNFKEQ. The CDR3 extends over 14 amino acids. CDR3 nucleotide sequence: TGTGCCAGCAGCTCCGGGTTGCTGAACACTGAAGCTTTCTTT. Its protein product is CASSSGLLNTEAFF.

The V and J genes are TRBV10-3 and TRBJ2-7; 7 positions agree with TRBD1. The length of the CDR3 is 13 residues. CDR1 ENHRY and CDR2 SYGVKD come from the germline V gene. V shed 4 bases, J shed 4 bases, and the junction held 4 bases outside the gene matches. CDR3 in amino acids: CAISVDREYEQYF. The CDR3 DNA reads TGTGCCATCAGTGTTGACAGGGAATACGAGCAGTACTTC.